The 3 T cell receptor beta chains given below trace back to one sample, sequenced in a study of T-cell reconstitution after alpha-beta-depleted transplantation in children. The library targeted TCRbeta and was prepared with unique molecular identifiers. TCRdb fed the PCR reads into MiXCR, producing one record per CDR3 protein. The top ten hold more than 5.5% of the sample, which has about 480,000 distinct CDR3 sequences, around 13% seen once. Material: PBMCs from the stem cell graft donor, obtained from the stem cell graft. The receptor source for this set is a human donor who donated a stem cell graft to a child with combined immunodeficiency.

V gene TRBV11-3 combines with J gene TRBJ2-3; 9 positions agree with TRBD1. In germline, CDR1 is SGHNT, CDR2 YENEEA. The V segment lost 5 bases and the J segment 5 bases; nucleotides outside the gene matches: 11. This CDR3 comprises 16 residues. CDR3 protein: CASSPKLDRGEDTQYF. For the CDR3, the DNA is TGTGCCAGCAGCCCAAAGTTGGACAGGGGCGAAGATACGCAGTATTTT.

This clonotype was observed a few times. The chain couples TRBV19 to TRBJ2-2, with D possibly being TRBD2 (5 bases). With 0 bases removed from V and 3 bases from J, the gap between germline ends came to 14 bases. CDR3 length: 17 amino acids. CDR1 LNHDA and CDR2 SQIVND come from the germline V gene (reference sequence). In nucleotides, the CDR3 is TGTGCCAGTAGTATAGAAGATCCGGGGTATCACACCGGGGAGCTGTTTTTT. Encoded protein: CASSIEDPGYHTGELFF.

This clonotype came up a few times. J is TRBJ2-1 and V is TRBV14; the match to TRBD2 covers 9 bases. The J segment lost 9 bases and the V segment lost 4 bases, leaving 13 bases of the junction unmatched. Germline assignment: CDR1 SGHDN and CDR2 FVKESK. The CDR3 is 16 residues long. The chain's CDR3 is CASSLAGGTSPSEQFF. CDR3 coding DNA: TGTGCCAGCAGCCTCGCTGGGGGGACTAGCCCCAGTGAGCAGTTCTTC.